Listed below are T cell receptor beta chains from one sample, sequenced in a study of graft-versus-host responses after intestinal transplantation. TCRdb's copy holds only in-frame clones and misses some; the assay was immunoSEQ multiplex PCR. The sample holds around 16,000 clones, about 80% seen once. The specimen comprised ileum tissue, sampled about 86 weeks after intestinal transplantation. The receptors come from a human patient who received an intestinal transplant, so some T cells may come from the graft donor. Both conserved end residues are part of each CDR3. Each record gives: V gene, clone size, D gene, CDR3 length, J gene, CDR3 protein, CDR3 DNA. D genes are given only for firm matches. A row's size may be missing; if present it is once, few, many or a size class.

TRBV11-2	.	.	15	TRBJ2-3	CASSFGAGARDTQYF	TGTGCCAGCAGCTTCGGGGCGGGGGCGCGGGATACGCAGTATTTT
TRBV18	.	.	15	TRBJ1-1	CASSPWEGGDTEAFF	TGTGCCAGCTCACCGTGGGAGGGGGGTGACACTGAAGCTTTCTTT
TRBV6-5	.	.	14	TRBJ1-2	CASKRGQGLNGYTF	TGTGCCAGCAAACGGGGCCAGGGCCTAAATGGCTACACCTTC
TRBV5-4	.	.	15	TRBJ1-1	CASSLNREQNTEAFF	TGTGCCAGCAGCTTGAACCGGGAACAAAACACTGAAGCTTTCTTT
TRBV5-4	.	.	14	TRBJ1-6	CASSPGPTNSPLHF	TGTGCCAGCAGCCCGGGACCGACGAATTCACCCCTCCACTTT
TRBV4-2	.	.	18	TRBJ2-3	CASSLQAPSDTSTDTQYF	TGTGCCAGCAGCCTCCAGGCGCCTAGTGACACTAGCACAGATACGCAGTATTTT
TRBV2	.	.	13	TRBJ1-5	CASSARELQPQHF	TGTGCCAGCAGTGCCAGGGAATTACAGCCCCAGCATTTT
TRBV5-1	.	.	14	TRBJ1-4	CASSLATGNEKLFF	TGCGCCAGCAGCTTGGCTACTGGGAATGAAAAACTGTTTTTT
TRBV4-2	.	.	17	TRBJ1-2	CASSQTLGTVLNYGYTF	TGTGCCAGCAGCCAAACCCTCGGTACAGTTCTCAACTATGGCTACACCTTC
TRBV7-9	.	.	14	TRBJ2-5	CASSLATGQETQYF	TGTGCCAGCAGCTTAGCCACAGGGCAAGAGACCCAGTACTTC
TRBV5-1	.	.	15	TRBJ2-2	CASSLDGGNNGELFF	TGCGCCAGCAGCTTGGATGGGGGAAATAACGGGGAGCTGTTTTTT
TRBV30	once	.	13	TRBJ2-1	CAWSLTIYNEQFF	TGTGCCTGGAGTTTGACTATCTACAATGAGCAGTTCTTC
TRBV5-4	.	.	14	TRBJ2-2	CASSRQSNTGELFF	TGTGCCAGCAGTAGACAGTCGAACACCGGGGAGCTGTTTTTT
TRBV19	once	.	18	TRBJ1-6	CASSIPPEQSSYNSPLHF	TGTGCCAGTAGTATACCCCCCGAACAGAGCTCCTATAATTCACCCCTCCACTTT
TRBV5-4	.	.	12	TRBJ2-2	CASSIDTGELFF	TGTGCCAGCAGCATTGACACCGGGGAGCTGTTTTTT
TRBV7-2	few	.	15	TRBJ2-7	CASSPRWEATYEQYF	TGTGCCAGCAGCCCGCGGTGGGAAGCCACCTACGAGCAGTACTTC